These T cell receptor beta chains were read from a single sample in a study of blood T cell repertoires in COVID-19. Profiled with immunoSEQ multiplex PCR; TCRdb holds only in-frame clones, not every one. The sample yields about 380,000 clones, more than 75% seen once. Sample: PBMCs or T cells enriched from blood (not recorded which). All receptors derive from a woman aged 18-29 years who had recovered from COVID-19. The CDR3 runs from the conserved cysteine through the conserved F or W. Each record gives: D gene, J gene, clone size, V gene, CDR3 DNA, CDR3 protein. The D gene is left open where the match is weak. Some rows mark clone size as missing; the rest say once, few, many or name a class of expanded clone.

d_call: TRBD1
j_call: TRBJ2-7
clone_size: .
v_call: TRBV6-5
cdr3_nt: TGTGCCAGCACCTCGGACAGGGGGGCCTACGAGCAGTACTTC
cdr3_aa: CASTSDRGAYEQYF

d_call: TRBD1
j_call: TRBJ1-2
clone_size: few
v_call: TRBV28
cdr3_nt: TGTGCCAGCAGATCTTCCGGGACAGGGCTTTACGGCTACACCTTC
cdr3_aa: CASRSSGTGLYGYTF

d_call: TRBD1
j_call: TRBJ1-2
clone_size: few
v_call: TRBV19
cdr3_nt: TGTGCCAGTAGTATCCGGACAGGGCTCAGCTATGGCTACACCTTC
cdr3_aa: CASSIRTGLSYGYTF

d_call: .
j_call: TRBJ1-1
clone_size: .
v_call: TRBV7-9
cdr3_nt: TGTGCCAGCAGAAAGGGGGAGAACACTGAAGCTTTCTTT
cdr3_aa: CASRKGENTEAFF

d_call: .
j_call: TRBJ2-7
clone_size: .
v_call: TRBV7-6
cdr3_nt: TGTGCCAGCAGCTTCGGGGTTACCTACGAGCAGTACTTC
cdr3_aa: CASSFGVTYEQYF

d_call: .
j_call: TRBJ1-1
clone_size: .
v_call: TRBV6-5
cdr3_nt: TGTGCCAGCAGACCTTCGGGGGGGCTAACTGAAGCTTTCTTT
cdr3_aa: CASRPSGGLTEAFF

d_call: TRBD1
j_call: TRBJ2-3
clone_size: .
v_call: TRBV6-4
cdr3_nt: TGTGCCAGCAGAAAAAGGGACAGCCCCACAGATACGCAGTATTTT
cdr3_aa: CASRKRDSPTDTQYF

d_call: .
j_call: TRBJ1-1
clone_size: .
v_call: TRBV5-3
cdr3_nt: TGTGCCAGAAGCAGTACGAGGAACACTGAAGCTTTCTTT
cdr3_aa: CARSSTRNTEAFF

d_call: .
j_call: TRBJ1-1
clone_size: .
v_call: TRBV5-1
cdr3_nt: TGCGCCAGCAGCTTGGCCAATTGGAGAGATGAAGCTTTCTTT
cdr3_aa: CASSLANWRDEAFF

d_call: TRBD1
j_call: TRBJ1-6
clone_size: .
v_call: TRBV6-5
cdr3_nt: TGTGCCAGTACTGACAGGGACCCACCCCTCCACTTT
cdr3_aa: CASTDRDPPLHF

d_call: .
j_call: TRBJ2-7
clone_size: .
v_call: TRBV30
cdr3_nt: TGTGCCACTACGTCCGCTTGGGAGGGGTCAGGGGTTGAGCAGTACTTC
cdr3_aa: CATTSAWEGSGVEQYF

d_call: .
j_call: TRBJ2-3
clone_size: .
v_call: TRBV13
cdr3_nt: TGTGCCAGCAGCTCCCGGTCGTATACGCAGTATTTT
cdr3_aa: CASSSRSYTQYF

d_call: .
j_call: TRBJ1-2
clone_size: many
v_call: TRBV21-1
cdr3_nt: TGTGCCAGCAGACTCGACAGGGACAACTATGGCTACACCTTC
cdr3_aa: CASRLDRDNYGYTF

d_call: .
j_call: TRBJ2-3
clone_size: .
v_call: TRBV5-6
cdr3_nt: TGTGCCAGCAGCCGACCGACGGGGGCAGATACGCAGTATTTT
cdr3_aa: CASSRPTGADTQYF

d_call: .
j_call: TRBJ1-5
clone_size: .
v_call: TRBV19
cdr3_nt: TGTGCCAGTAGTATAGGGTGGAGCAGGGTAGGACAGCCCCAGCATTTT
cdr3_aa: CASSIGWSRVGQPQHF

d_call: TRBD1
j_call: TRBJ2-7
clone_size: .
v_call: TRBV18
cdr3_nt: TGTGCCAGCTCCCCGGGGACAGGGTCCCCCTACGAGCAGTACTTC
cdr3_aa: CASSPGTGSPYEQYF

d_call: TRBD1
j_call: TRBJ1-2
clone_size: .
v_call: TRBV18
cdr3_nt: TGTGCCAGCTCACGAGAACAGGGGTCTAACTATGGCTACACCTTC
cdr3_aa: CASSREQGSNYGYTF

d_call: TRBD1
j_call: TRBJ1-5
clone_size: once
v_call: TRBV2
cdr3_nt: TGTGCCAGCAGAGAACAGGGGGGTAGCAATCAGCCCCAGCATTTT
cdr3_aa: CASREQGGSNQPQHF

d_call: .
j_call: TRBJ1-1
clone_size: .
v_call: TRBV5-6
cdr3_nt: TGTGCCAGCAGCTTGTTACAGGGCCGCACCGACACCGCCTTT
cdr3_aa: CASSLLQGRTDTAF

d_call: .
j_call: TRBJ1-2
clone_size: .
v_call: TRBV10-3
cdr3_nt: TGTGCCATCAGTGAGTCTAGGGACACAAACTATGGCTACACCTTC
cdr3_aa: CAISESRDTNYGYTF

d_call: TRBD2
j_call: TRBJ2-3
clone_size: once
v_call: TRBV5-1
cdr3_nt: TGCGCCAGCAGCCCGAGGAGCGGGGGGTCAGATACGCAGTATTTT
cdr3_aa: CASSPRSGGSDTQYF

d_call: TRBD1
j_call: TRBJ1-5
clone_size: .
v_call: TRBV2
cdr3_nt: TGTGCCAGCAGTGTTCCGGGACAGGGGGCAGGTCAGCCCCAGCATTTT
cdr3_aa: CASSVPGQGAGQPQHF

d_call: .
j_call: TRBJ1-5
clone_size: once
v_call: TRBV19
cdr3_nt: TGTGCCAGTAGACTTACAGGGTCTAGCAATCAGCCCCAGCATTTT
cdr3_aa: CASRLTGSSNQPQHF

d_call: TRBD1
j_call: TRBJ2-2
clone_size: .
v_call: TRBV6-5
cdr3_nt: TGTGCCAGCAGCGGGACAGGGATGGGCACCGGGGAGCTGTTTTTT
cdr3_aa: CASSGTGMGTGELFF

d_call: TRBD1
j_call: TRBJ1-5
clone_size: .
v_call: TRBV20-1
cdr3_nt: TGCAGTGCTAGTCCGGGACAGGGGCGCCAGCCCCAGCATTTT
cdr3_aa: CSASPGQGRQPQHF

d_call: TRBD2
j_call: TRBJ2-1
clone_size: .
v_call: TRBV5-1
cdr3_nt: TGCGCCAGCAGCCCTGGGTTAGCGGGGGACTCCTACAATGAGCAGTTCTTC
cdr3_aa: CASSPGLAGDSYNEQFF

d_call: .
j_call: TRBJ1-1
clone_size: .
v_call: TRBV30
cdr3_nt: TGTGCCTGGGACTTGTTAACAGTAAGGACTGAAGCTTTCTTT
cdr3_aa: CAWDLLTVRTEAFF

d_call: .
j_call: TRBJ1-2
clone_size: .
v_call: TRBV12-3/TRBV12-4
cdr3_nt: TGTGCCAGCACCTCCAGGGGTTCTGGCTACACCTTC
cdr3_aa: CASTSRGSGYTF

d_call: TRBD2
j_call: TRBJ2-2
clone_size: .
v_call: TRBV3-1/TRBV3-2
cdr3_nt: TGTGCCAGCACGGGACTAGCTACCCGGTGGGACACCGGGGAGCTGTTTTTT
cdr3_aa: CASTGLATRWDTGELFF

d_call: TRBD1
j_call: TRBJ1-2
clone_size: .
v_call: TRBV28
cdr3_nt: TGTGCCAGCAGTGCGCCTGGGACAGGGGGTGTCTATGGCTACACCTTC
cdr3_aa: CASSAPGTGGVYGYTF

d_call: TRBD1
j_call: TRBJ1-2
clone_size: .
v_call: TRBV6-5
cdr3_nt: TGTGCCAGCAACCCATATAAGACAGGGCATGGCTACACCTTC
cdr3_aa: CASNPYKTGHGYTF

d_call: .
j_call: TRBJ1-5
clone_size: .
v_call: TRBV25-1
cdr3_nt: TGTGCCAGCAGTGAATCCATAGGGAGCCAGCCCCAGCATTTT
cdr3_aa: CASSESIGSQPQHF

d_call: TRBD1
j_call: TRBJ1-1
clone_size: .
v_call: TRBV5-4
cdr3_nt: TGTGCCAGCAGCCGGGACAGGAACACTGAAGCTTTCTTT
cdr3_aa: CASSRDRNTEAFF

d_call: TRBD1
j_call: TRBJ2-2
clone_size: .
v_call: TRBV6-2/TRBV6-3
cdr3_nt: TGTGCCAGCAGTTACCCCGGACAGGGGGTCCCCGGGGAGCTGTTTTTT
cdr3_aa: CASSYPGQGVPGELFF

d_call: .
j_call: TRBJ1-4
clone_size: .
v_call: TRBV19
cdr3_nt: TGTGCCAGTAGCCTCAACCCGGGAGGGTTATCTCTACATGAAAAACTGTTTTTT
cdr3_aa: CASSLNPGGLSLHEKLFF

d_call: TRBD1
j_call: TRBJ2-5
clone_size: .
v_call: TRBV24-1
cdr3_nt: TGTGCCACCAGTGATCCCGGACAGGGGCTTTCGTGGGGAGAGACCCAGTACTTC
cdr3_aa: CATSDPGQGLSWGETQYF

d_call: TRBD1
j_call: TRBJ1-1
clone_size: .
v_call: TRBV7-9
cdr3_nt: TGTGCCAGCGGAAGGGACAGGGGCACGTTTGACACTGAAGCTTTCTTT
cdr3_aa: CASGRDRGTFDTEAFF

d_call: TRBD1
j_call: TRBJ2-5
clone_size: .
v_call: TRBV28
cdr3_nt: TGTGCCAGCAGTCCCCCACAGGGGGCATGGGAGACCCAGTACTTC
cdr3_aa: CASSPPQGAWETQYF

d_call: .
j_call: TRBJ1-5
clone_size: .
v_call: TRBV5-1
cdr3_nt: TGCGCCAGCAGCTTGGCCGAGGGTAATCAGCCCCAGCATTTT
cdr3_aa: CASSLAEGNQPQHF

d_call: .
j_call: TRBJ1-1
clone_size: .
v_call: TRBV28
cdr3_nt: TGTGCCAGCAGTTTACAGGGGACCACTGAAGCTTTCTTT
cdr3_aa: CASSLQGTTEAFF

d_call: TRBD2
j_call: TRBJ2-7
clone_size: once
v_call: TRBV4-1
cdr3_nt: TGCGCCAGCAGCCCACGGACTAGCGGAGGAGACTACGAGCAGTACTTC
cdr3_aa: CASSPRTSGGDYEQYF

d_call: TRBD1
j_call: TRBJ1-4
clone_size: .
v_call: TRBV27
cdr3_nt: TGTGCCAGCAGTCCAGGGACAGGGCTTGAAAAACTGTTTTTT
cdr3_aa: CASSPGTGLEKLFF

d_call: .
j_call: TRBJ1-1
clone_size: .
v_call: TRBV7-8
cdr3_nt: TGTGCCAGCAGCTCGGACAGCCTGTTAACTGAAGCTTTCTTT
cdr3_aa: CASSSDSLLTEAFF

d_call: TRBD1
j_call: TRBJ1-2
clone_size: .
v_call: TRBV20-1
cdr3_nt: TGCAGTGCTAGTGCTTCGACAGGGGGCGCAAACTATGGCTACACCTTC
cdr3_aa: CSASASTGGANYGYTF

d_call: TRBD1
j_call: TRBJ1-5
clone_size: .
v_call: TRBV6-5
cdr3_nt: TGTGCCAGCAGTCCGGACAGGGCGAGCAATCAGCCCCAGCATTTT
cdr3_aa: CASSPDRASNQPQHF